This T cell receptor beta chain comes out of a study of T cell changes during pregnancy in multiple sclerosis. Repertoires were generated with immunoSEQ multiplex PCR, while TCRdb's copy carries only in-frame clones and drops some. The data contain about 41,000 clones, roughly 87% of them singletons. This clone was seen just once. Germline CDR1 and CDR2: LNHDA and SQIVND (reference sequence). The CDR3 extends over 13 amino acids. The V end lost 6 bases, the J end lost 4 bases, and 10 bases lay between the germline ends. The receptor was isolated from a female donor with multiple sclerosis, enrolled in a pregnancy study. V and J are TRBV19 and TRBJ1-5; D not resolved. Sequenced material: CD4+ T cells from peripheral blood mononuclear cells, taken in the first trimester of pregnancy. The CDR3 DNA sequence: TGTGCCAGTAGCCATTTAGATAATCAGCCCCAGCATTTT. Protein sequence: CASSHLDNQPQHF.